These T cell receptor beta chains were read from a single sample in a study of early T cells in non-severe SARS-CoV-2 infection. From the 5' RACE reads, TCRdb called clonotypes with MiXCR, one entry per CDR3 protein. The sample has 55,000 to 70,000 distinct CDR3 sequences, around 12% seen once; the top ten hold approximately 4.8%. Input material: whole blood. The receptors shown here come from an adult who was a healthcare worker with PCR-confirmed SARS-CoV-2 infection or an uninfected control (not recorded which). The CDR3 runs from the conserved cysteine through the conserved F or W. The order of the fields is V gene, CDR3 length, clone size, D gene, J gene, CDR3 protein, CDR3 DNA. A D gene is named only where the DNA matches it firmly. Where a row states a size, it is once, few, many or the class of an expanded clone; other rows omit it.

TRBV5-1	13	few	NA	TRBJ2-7	CASSPHPSLEVYF	TGCGCCAGCAGCCCTCATCCCAGTCTTGAGGTGTACTTC
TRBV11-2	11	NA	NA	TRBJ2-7	CASRDSYEQYF	TGTGCCAGCAGAGACAGCTACGAGCAGTACTTC
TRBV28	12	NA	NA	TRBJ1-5	CASSFGGRPQHF	TGTGCCAGCAGTTTTGGAGGGAGGCCCCAGCATTTT
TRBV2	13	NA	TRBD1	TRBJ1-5	CASRLRGNQPQHF	TGTGCCAGCAGGCTCAGGGGGAATCAGCCCCAGCATTTT
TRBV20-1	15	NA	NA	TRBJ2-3	CSAPLRTASTDTQYF	TGCAGTGCCCCCCTCCGGACAGCTAGCACAGATACGCAGTATTTT
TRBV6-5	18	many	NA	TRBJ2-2	CASSYFASGLVGTGELFF	TGTGCCAGCAGTTACTTCGCCTCGGGCCTTGTGGGGACCGGGGAGCTGTTTTTT
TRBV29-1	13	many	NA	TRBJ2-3	CSVEGDRTDTQYF	TGCAGCGTTGAAGGGGATCGCACAGATACGCAGTATTTT
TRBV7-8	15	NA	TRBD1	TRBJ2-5	CASSLVDRGQETQYF	TGTGCCAGCAGCTTAGTGGACAGGGGGCAAGAGACCCAGTACTTC
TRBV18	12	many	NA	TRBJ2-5	CASSPWQETQYF	TGTGCCAGCTCACCATGGCAAGAGACCCAGTACTTC
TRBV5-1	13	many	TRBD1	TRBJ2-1	CASMDRGYNEQFF	TGCGCCAGTATGGACAGGGGCTACAATGAGCAGTTCTTC
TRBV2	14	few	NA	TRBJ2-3	CASNVAYGTDTQYF	TGTGCCAGCAACGTCGCCTACGGCACAGATACGCAGTATTTT
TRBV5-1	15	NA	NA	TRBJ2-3	CASSPLGRTQNTQYF	TGCGCCAGCAGCCCGCTGGGACGGACACAGAATACGCAGTATTTT
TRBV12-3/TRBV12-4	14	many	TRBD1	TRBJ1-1	CASRYKTGTGKAFF	TGTGCCAGCAGATATAAAACCGGGACAGGGAAGGCTTTCTTT
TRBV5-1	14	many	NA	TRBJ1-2	CASSSQGPNYGYTF	TGCGCCAGCAGCTCACAGGGACCCAACTATGGCTACACCTTC
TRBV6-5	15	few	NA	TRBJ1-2	CASSYSRAPSYGYTF	TGTGCCAGCAGTTACTCTAGGGCACCTTCCTATGGCTACACCTTC
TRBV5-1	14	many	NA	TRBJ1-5	CASSPGTPNQPQHF	TGCGCCAGCAGCCCCGGGACACCCAATCAGCCCCAGCATTTT
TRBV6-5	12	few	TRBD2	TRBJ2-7	CASSFGLGEQYF	TGTGCCAGCAGTTTCGGACTAGGGGAGCAGTACTTC
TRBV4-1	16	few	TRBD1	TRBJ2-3	CASSQAGTGYADTQYF	TGCGCCAGCAGCCAAGCAGGGACAGGGTATGCAGATACGCAGTATTTT
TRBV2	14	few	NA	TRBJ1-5	CASTGGGAGQPQHF	TGTGCCAGCACCGGCGGAGGGGCAGGTCAGCCCCAGCATTTT
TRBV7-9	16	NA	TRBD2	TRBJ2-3	CASSRGLAGGSDTQYF	TGTGCCAGCAGCCGAGGACTAGCGGGAGGATCAGATACGCAGTATTTT
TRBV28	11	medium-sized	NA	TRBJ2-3	CASSYPGTQYF	TGTGCCAGCAGTTATCCAGGGACGCAGTATTTT
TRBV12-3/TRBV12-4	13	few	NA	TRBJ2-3	CASSLSGVDTQYF	TGTGCCAGCAGTTTATCCGGGGTAGATACGCAGTATTTT
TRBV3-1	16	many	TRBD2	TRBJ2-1	CASSQPGTSGYNEQFF	TGTGCCAGCAGCCAACCCGGGACTAGCGGTTACAATGAGCAGTTCTTC
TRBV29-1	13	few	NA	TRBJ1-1	CSVVKPLNTEAFF	TGCAGCGTTGTAAAGCCCTTGAACACTGAAGCTTTCTTT
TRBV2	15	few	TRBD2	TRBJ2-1	CASTTLSGIGNEQFF	TGTGCCAGTACAACTTTGAGCGGGATAGGCAATGAGCAGTTCTTC
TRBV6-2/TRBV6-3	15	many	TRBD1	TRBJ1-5	CASSFRTGGNQPQHF	TGTGCCAGCAGTTTTCGGACAGGGGGCAATCAGCCCCAGCATTTT
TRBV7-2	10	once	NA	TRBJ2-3	CASGIDTQYF	TGTGCCAGTGGGATAGATACGCAGTATTTT
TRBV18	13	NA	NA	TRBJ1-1	CASSPSSGSEAFF	TGTGCCAGCTCACCGTCCTCCGGCAGTGAAGCTTTCTTT
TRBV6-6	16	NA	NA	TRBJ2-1	CASSYYSGSIDNEQFF	TGTGCCAGCAGTTACTATTCAGGGAGTATCGACAATGAGCAGTTCTTC
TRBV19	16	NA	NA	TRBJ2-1	CASSKDQGPVYNEQFF	TGTGCCAGTAGTAAAGACCAAGGGCCGGTGTACAATGAGCAGTTCTTC
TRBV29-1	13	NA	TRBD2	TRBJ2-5	CSVDSSGQETQYF	TGCAGCGTAGATTCTAGCGGCCAAGAGACCCAGTACTTC
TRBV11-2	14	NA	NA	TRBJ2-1	CASRLVLAYNEQFF	TGTGCCAGCAGATTAGTTCTGGCCTACAATGAGCAGTTCTTC
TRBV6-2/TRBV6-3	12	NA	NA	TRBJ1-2	CASSYPQNGYTF	TGTGCCAGCAGTTACCCGCAAAATGGCTACACCTTC
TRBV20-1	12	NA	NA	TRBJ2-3	CSATRETDTQYF	TGCAGTGCTACCAGGGAAACAGATACGCAGTATTTT
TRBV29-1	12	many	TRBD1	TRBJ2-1	CSGRTGGDEQFF	TGCAGCGGGAGGACAGGGGGCGATGAGCAGTTCTTC
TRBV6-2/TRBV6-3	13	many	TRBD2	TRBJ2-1	CASMLAGGVRQFF	TGTGCCAGCATGCTAGCGGGGGGAGTTCGGCAGTTCTTC
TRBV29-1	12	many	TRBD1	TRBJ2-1	CSVGGQGTEQFF	TGCAGCGTTGGGGGACAGGGAACTGAGCAGTTCTTC
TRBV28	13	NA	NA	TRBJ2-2	CASSFGRTGELFF	TGTGCCAGCAGTTTTGGTAGGACCGGGGAGCTGTTTTTT
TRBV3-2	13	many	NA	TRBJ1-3	CASSLSTGNTIYF	TGTGCCAGCAGCCTATCTACGGGGAACACCATATATTTT
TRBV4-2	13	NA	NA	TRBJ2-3	CASSPRGTHTQYF	TGTGCCAGCAGCCCCCGGGGCACACATACGCAGTATTTT
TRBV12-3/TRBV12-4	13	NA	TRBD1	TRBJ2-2	CASSTGGPGELFF	TGTGCCAGCAGCACAGGGGGCCCCGGGGAGCTGTTTTTT
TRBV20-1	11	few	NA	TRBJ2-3	CSASEISTQYF	TGCAGTGCTAGCGAGATTAGCACGCAGTATTTT